This entry lists 19 T cell receptor beta chains sequenced from one sample in a study of T-cell memory formation after mild COVID-19. Each CDR3 protein gets one entry after TCRdb re-called the 5' RACE reads with MiXCR. The data show under 90,000 distinct CDR3 sequences, approximately 15% seen once. Sequencing used PBMCs or a T cell subset sorted from them (not recorded which). The receptors were sampled from an adult woman who had mild COVID-19 (a few samples of this study predate the infection). Cell type and time point are not known.

This clonotype was found many times. The V and J genes are TRBV7-8 and TRBJ2-3; the D gene could be TRBD1 or TRBD2 (7 bases each). The germline gives CDR1 SGHVS, CDR2 FQNEAQ. V lost 5 bases, J lost 2 bases, and 14 bases lay in between. This CDR3 has 15 amino acids. In DNA form, the CDR3 reads TGTGCCAGCAGCCCAGGGGGGGTCACCACAGATACGCAGTATTTT. This codes for CASSPGGVTTDTQYF.

V is TRBV5-1 and J is TRBJ2-7, with TRBD2 matching 7 bases. The length of the CDR3 is 15 residues. The germline V gene has CDR1 SGHRS and CDR2 YFSETQ. V dropped 5 bases and J dropped 1; count of bases not matched to a gene: 9. Written as DNA, the CDR3 is TGCGCCAGCAGAGAGGGTCTAGCGGAGTCCTACGAGCAGTACTTC. The encoded protein is CASREGLAESYEQYF.

This clonotype was counted only a few times. The chain carries TRBV9 and TRBJ2-2, with D possibly TRBD2 on 6 matching bases. Germline CDR1 reads SGDLS; CDR2 reads YYNGEE. The CDR3 consists of 17 residues. The V and J ends lost 3 bases and 2 bases respectively, with 17 bases between them. The CDR3 spells CASSAPEGLQNTGELFF. CDR3 bases: TGTGCCAGCAGCGCCCCGGAGGGGCTTCAAAACACCGGGGAGCTGTTTTTT.

This clonotype turned up a few times. The CDR3 DNA follows: TGTGCCACCAGTAAGGCAGGGGGCCTGAACACTGAAGCTTTCTTT. Its protein product is CATSKAGGLNTEAFF. This chain uses TRBV24-1 with TRBJ1-1, with TRBD1 matching 8 bases. Germline loops: CDR1 KGHDR, CDR2 SFDVKD. CDR3 length: 15 residues. V was pared by 6 bases and J by 0 bases, with 5 bases of the junction left unmatched.

This clonotype was counted many times. This chain connects TRBV19 to TRBJ1-2, with a weak D call TRBD1 (6 bases). The CDR3 runs 13 residues. The V and J ends lost 3 bases and 2 bases respectively, with 7 bases between them. Germline CDR1 is LNHDA and CDR2 is SQIVND (reference sequence). CDR3 sequence reads: CASSIDRNYGYTF. The CDR3 nucleotides read TGTGCCAGTAGTATCGACAGGAACTATGGCTACACCTTC.

The rearrangement links TRBV24-1 to TRBJ2-2; 8 positions match TRBD1. The V gene end was trimmed by 5 bases and the J gene end by 0 bases; junction bases not matched to a gene: 13. The germline gives CDR1 KGHDR, CDR2 SFDVKD. There are 19 residues in the CDR3. CDR3 sequence reads: CATSALRQGIPSNTGELFF. CDR3 nucleotide sequence: TGTGCCACCAGTGCCCTTAGACAGGGGATCCCCTCGAACACCGGGGAGCTGTTTTTT.

This clonotype was picked up a small number of times. The chain employs TRBV6-4 and TRBJ2-1; TRBD2 matches 9 bases. The CDR3 contains 17 residues. The ends lost 5 bases at V and 2 bases at J; junction bases unmatched: 10. Germline CDR1 is MRHNA and CDR2 is SNTAGT. CDR3 in DNA: TGTGCCAGCAGTCCCCTCGGGGCGGGAGGGCCCTACAATGAGCAGTTCTTC. Amino acid sequence: CASSPLGAGGPYNEQFF.

The rearrangement uses TRBV18 and TRBJ1-5; D may be TRBD1 (5 bases). The V end lost 0 bases, the J end lost 2 bases, and 11 bases lay between the germline ends. The CDR3 sequence is 16 residues long. CDR1 and CDR2 (germline): KGHSH, LQKENI. The CDR3 DNA is TGTGCCAGCTCACCACCCCGGCAGGGTGGCAATCAGCCCCAGCATTTT. Translated, it gives CASSPPRQGGNQPQHF.

This clonotype was recorded many times. The rearrangement joins TRBV5-1 to TRBJ2-1; TRBD1 aligns across 11 bases. The CDR3 has 15 amino acids. Germline V gene data show CDR1 as SGHRS and CDR2 as YFSETQ. V shed 0 bases and J 8 bases; nucleotides not matched to a gene: 4. CDR3 coding DNA: TGCGCCAGCAGCTTGGAGGGACAGGGGGTCGATGAGCAGTTCTTC. It is translated as CASSLEGQGVDEQFF.

In its sample, this clonotype was seen a few times. The gene calls are TRBV7-9 and TRBJ1-4; no clear D gene. CDR1 and CDR2 (germline): SEHNR, FQNEAQ (reference sequence). Trimming cost V 1 base and J 0 bases, with 12 bases left between them. The CDR3 has 17 amino acids. In nucleotides, the CDR3 is TGTGCCAGCAGCTTAGTTCCCGCGCTTGCAACTAATGAAAAACTGTTTTTT. It translates to CASSLVPALATNEKLFF.

This clonotype was counted between two and nine times. The chain joins TRBV7-2 to TRBJ1-4; D is possibly TRBD1 (6 bases). The CDR3 is made up of 15 amino acids. Germline CDR1 SGHTA, CDR2 FQGNSA. V gave up 2 bases and J gave up 7 bases, with 14 bases separating them. The CDR3 DNA is TGTGCCAGCAGCTTAATTGGGACAAAGGGTGAAAAACTGTTTTTT. Translating gives CASSLIGTKGEKLFF.

This rearrangement joins TRBV4-3 to TRBJ2-7; 7 bases match TRBD2. The ends lost 3 bases at V and 0 bases at J; junction bases unmatched: 8. This CDR3 has 16 amino acids. Germline V CDR1 and CDR2: LGHNA, YSLEER. This chain's CDR3 is CASSHEDSGLSYEQYF. In DNA form, the CDR3 reads TGCGCCAGCAGCCACGAAGATAGCGGGCTCTCCTACGAGCAGTACTTC.

This clonotype was seen at least ten times. The chain carries TRBV4-1 and TRBJ2-7; D remains ambiguous. Germline CDR1 is MGHRA and CDR2 is YSYEKL. The CDR3 totals 13 residues. With 1 base removed from V and 3 bases from J, the gap between germline ends came to 7 bases. The CDR3: CASSQVLNYEQYF. In nucleotides, the CDR3 is TGCGCCAGCAGCCAAGTCCTGAACTACGAGCAGTACTTC.

This clonotype was detected only a few times. The chain uses TRBV29-1 and TRBJ2-5; D not certain. Per the germline V gene, CDR1 is SQVTM and CDR2 is ANQGSEA. The CDR3 contains 14 residues. Trimming took off 0 bases at V and 2 bases at J, with 10 bases between the two ends. The CDR3 DNA reads TGCAGCGTTGAAGATAGGATGGATCAAGAGACCCAGTACTTC. Its translation is CSVEDRMDQETQYF.

This clonotype was picked up many times. This chain uses TRBV12-3 or TRBV12-4 with TRBJ2-7; 8 positions agree with TRBD1. This CDR3 contains 13 residues. The V gene end was trimmed by 3 bases and the J gene end by 6 bases; junction bases not matched to a gene: 4. In DNA form, the CDR3 reads TGTGCCAGCAGTTTTGCGACAGGGGTCGAGCAGTACTTC. Amino acids: CASSFATGVEQYF.

This clonotype was seen a few times. The V gene is TRBV7-6, the J gene TRBJ2-6, with unresolved D. The CDR3 runs to 15 residues. V dropped 6 bases and J dropped 2 bases, with 11 bases sitting between them. Germline CDR1 reads SGHVS; CDR2 reads FNYEAQ. The CDR3, as DNA: TGTGCCAGCAGACAAATTGAGGCTGGGGCCAACGTCCTGACTTTC. This translates into CASRQIEAGANVLTF.

This sequence joins TRBV19 and TRBJ1-1; tentative D call: TRBD1 (5 bases). Trimming cost V 3 bases and J 8 bases, with 7 bases left between them. From germline, CDR1 is LNHDA and CDR2 SQIVND (reference sequence). CDR3 length: 11 residues. CDR3 nucleotide sequence: TGTGCCAGTAGTATGGGGCTAGAAGCTTTCTTT. This sequence encodes CASSMGLEAFF.

J is TRBJ1-1 and V is TRBV5-5; 7 bases match TRBD1. V lost 4 bases, J lost 7 bases, and 10 bases stayed unmatched. The CDR3 runs 14 residues. The V gene's germline CDR1 is SGHKS and CDR2 YYEKEE (reference sequence). CDR3 nucleotides: TGTGCCAGCAGCCCAAGACAGGGCAGATTTGAAGCTTTCTTT. It codes for CASSPRQGRFEAFF. The full variable domain, its missing parts supplied by reference TRBV5-5 and TRBJ1-1, is DAGVTQSPTHLIKTRGQQVTLRCSPISGHKSVSWYQQVLGQGPQFIFQYYEKEERGRGNFPDRFSARQFPNYSSELNVNALLLGDSALYLCASSPRQGRFEAFFGQGTRLTVV.

The chain couples TRBV7-9 to TRBJ2-3, with D perhaps TRBD1 or TRBD2 (7 bases each). V was cut by 5 bases and J by 3 bases, with 18 bases left in between. CDR3 size: 16 residues. CDR1 and CDR2 from the germline V gene are SEHNR and FQNEAQ (reference sequence). The CDR3 spells CASSQGEGARTDTQYF. The CDR3 DNA reads as TGTGCCAGCAGCCAAGGGGAGGGGGCGCGGACAGATACGCAGTATTTT.